This TCR beta chain was retrieved from a study of blood T cell repertoires in COVID-19. CDR3 length: 16 residues. V shed 5 bases, J shed 1 base, and the junction held 5 bases outside the gene matches. Per germline, CDR1 SGHTA and CDR2 FQGTGA. There are many counts of this clone. In the authors' workflow: Cell counts per sample came from amplifying reference gene primers. The assay was immunoSEQ multiplex PCR, and TCRdb's table has in-frame clones only and misses some. The V and J calls and the clone size are those of that table, but D and trimming were determined from the DNA. The sample consists of approximately 210,000 clones, about 88% of them appearing once.

The TCR originated in a middle-aged man with active or convalescent COVID-19. The specimen was peripheral blood. The chain combines TRBV7-3 with TRBJ2-1; 10 bases map to TRBD1. The CDR3 DNA reads as TGTGCCAGCAGCCCAAGGGACAGGGGTTCCTACAATGAGCAGTTCTTC. Translation: CASSPRDRGSYNEQFF.